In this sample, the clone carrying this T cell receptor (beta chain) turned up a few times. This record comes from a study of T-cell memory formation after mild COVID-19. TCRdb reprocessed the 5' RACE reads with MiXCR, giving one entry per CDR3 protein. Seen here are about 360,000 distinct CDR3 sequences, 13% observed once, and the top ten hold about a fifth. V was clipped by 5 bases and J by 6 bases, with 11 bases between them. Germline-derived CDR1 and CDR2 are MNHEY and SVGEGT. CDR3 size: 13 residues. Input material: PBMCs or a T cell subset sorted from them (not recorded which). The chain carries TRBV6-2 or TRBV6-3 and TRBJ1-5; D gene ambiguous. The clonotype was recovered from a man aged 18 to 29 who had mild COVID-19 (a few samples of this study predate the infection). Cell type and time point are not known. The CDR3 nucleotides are TGTGCCAGCAGTCAAGCGGGCGTTCAGCCCCAGCATTTT. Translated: CASSQAGVQPQHF.